Listed here is a single TCR beta chain. What it binds is unknown. Using immunoSEQ multiplex PCR, the repertoire was profiled, and TCRdb retains in-frame clones only, with some absent. The sample gives tens of thousands of clones, 70% to 90% of which show up once; over 15% is in the top ten. This record comes from a study of T cell responses to AZD1222 COVID-19 vaccine. Findings and caveats of the study: Among the donors, most were white British and more were female, and clonal diversity was possibly underestimated. CD4 TCRs associated with vaccination spanned spike, dominating at 160-218 and 743-854.

The CDR3 is 14 amino acids. V gave up 0 bases and J gave up 6 bases, with 7 bases separating them. Germline V gene sequence: CDR1 SGHDT, CDR2 YYEEEE. The chain uses TRBV5-6 and TRBJ1-6, with D perhaps matching TRBD1 (5 bases). This sequence was found in an adult in good health. The sequenced sample was peripheral blood, obtained on day 0 of AZD1222 vaccination. The CDR3 loop reads CASSLVRGNSPLHF. DNA for the CDR3: TGTGCCAGCAGCTTGGTGAGGGGTAATTCACCCCTCCACTTT.